These T cell receptor beta chains were read from a single sample in a study of patients and donors after allogeneic stem cell transplantation. MiXCR, run by TCRdb on the RT-PCR reads, gives a single entry per CDR3 protein. This table holds roughly 880,000 distinct CDR3 sequences, 15% to 20% found once. Sequencing input: blood, either unsorted or a sorted T cell fraction (not recorded which). These receptors were taken from a human donor who was either an allogeneic HSCT recipient or a stem cell or donor lymphocyte infusion donor (not recorded which). It is not recorded whose cells these are; they may come from a transplant donor. Both conserved end residues are part of each CDR3. The D gene is left open where the match is weak. The size of a clone is reported for some rows only, either as once, few or many, or as a class for expanded clones.

>TRBV2|.|few|TRBJ1-5
TGTGCCAGCAGTGATGGGACTCGCAATCAGCCCCAGCATTTT
CASSDGTRNQPQHF
>TRBV7-6|TRBD2|once|TRBJ2-3
TGTGCCAGCAGCACAGGACTAGCGCTCAATACAGATACGCAGTATTTT
CASSTGLALNTDTQYF
>TRBV30|TRBD2|.|TRBJ2-1
TGTGCCTGGAGTCTTCAGACAAGGACTAGGGCAAACAATGAGCAGTTCTTC
CAWSLQTRTRANNEQFF
>TRBV24-1|.|few|TRBJ2-3
TGTGCCACCCAACAAGCAGATACGCAGTATTTT
CATQQADTQYF
>TRBV7-2|TRBD2|few|TRBJ2-5
TGTGCCAGCAGCTTGACGATAGCGGGGGGCCAAGAGACCCAGTACTTC
CASSLTIAGGQETQYF
>TRBV14|.|few|TRBJ2-7
TGTGCCAGCAGGGCGGGAACCTACGAGCAGTACTTC
CASRAGTYEQYF
>TRBV2|TRBD2|.|TRBJ2-1
TGTGCCAGCACCTCGAGGACTAGCGCGTCCTACAATGAGCAGTTCTTC
CASTSRTSASYNEQFF
>TRBV24-1|TRBD2|few|TRBJ2-1
TGTGCCACCAGTGACCGGACTAGCGGGGGGGATTATGAGCAGTTCTTC
CATSDRTSGGDYEQFF
>TRBV9|.|.|TRBJ2-7
TGTGCCAGCAGTGAGAACGGCGGTGAGCAGTACTTC
CASSENGGEQYF
>TRBV20-1|.|few|TRBJ2-1
TGCAGTGGGGGGAAGAGCTCCTACAATGAGCAGTTCTTC
CSGGKSSYNEQFF
>TRBV12-3/TRBV12-4|TRBD1|few|TRBJ2-4
TGTGCCAGCAGGCAGCGACAGGGGGGATTCGGCATTCAGTACTTC
CASRQRQGGFGIQYF
>TRBV7-3|TRBD2|.|TRBJ2-7
TGTGCCAGCAGCGTTAGCGGGGGGGTCTACGAGCAGTACTTC
CASSVSGGVYEQYF
>TRBV5-1|TRBD1|.|TRBJ1-2
TGCGCCAGCAGCTGGGGTGACAGGGATAACTATGGCTACACCTTC
CASSWGDRDNYGYTF
>TRBV21-1|.|few|TRBJ1-4
TGTGCCAGCAGCAAAAAGAGGGGACCTGGTGATGGTGAAAAACTGTTTTTT
CASSKKRGPGDGEKLFF
>TRBV4-3|.|many|TRBJ1-2
TGCGCCAGCAGCCAAGATTTCAGGGGCTATGGCTACACCTTC
CASSQDFRGYGYTF
>TRBV11-2|.|.|TRBJ1-1
TGTGCCAGCAGCCATGGGGTCAATGAAGCTTTCTTT
CASSHGVNEAFF
>TRBV20-1|.|few|TRBJ1-1
TGCAGTGCTCAAACGGCGCGGGGGACTGAAGCTTTCTTT
CSAQTARGTEAFF
>TRBV6-2/TRBV6-3|.|few|TRBJ1-2
TGTGCCACCCCTACCATACAGGGCACCTATGGCTACACCTTC
CATPTIQGTYGYTF
>TRBV29-1|.|many|TRBJ1-2
TGCAGCGTTCTGAGGGGGGCGGGTGGCTACACCTTC
CSVLRGAGGYTF
>TRBV6-2/TRBV6-3|.|.|TRBJ1-3
TGTGCCAGCAGCCCCCGACGGACAAGCCCTGGAAACACCATATATTTT
CASSPRRTSPGNTIYF
>TRBV5-6|.|many|TRBJ2-1
TGTGCCATAAACTCCCTCTGGGGCTCCTACAATGAGCAGTTCTTC
CAINSLWGSYNEQFF
>TRBV5-1|TRBD2|many|TRBJ2-1
TGCGCCAGCAGCTCCTCTAGCGGCTGGTACAATGAGCAGTTCTTC
CASSSSSGWYNEQFF
>TRBV30|.|.|TRBJ2-3
TGTGCCTGGAGTCCCTCTCCCCGGGATACGCAGTATTTT
CAWSPSPRDTQYF
>TRBV6-5|TRBD2|few|TRBJ2-7
TGTGCCAGCAGTTACGCGGGACTAGCGGGGGGCAATACGGAGCAGTACTTC
CASSYAGLAGGNTEQYF
>TRBV12-3/TRBV12-4|.|few|TRBJ1-2
TGTGCCAGCAGTTTGAGGGTGGTCGGTGGCTACACCTTC
CASSLRVVGGYTF
>TRBV3-1|.|few|TRBJ1-1
TGTGCCAGCAGCCTGTCTACCGGCAAAAAGGGGAGCACTGAAGCTTTCTTT
CASSLSTGKKGSTEAFF
>TRBV3-1|TRBD2|.|TRBJ2-3
TGTGCCAGCAGCCAAGATGGGAGCGGGAGACGCACAGATACGCAGTATTTT
CASSQDGSGRRTDTQYF
>TRBV29-1|TRBD1|few|TRBJ2-3
TGCAGCGTTGAAGGGACAGGGAGCACAGATACGCAGTATTTT
CSVEGTGSTDTQYF
>TRBV20-1|.|.|TRBJ2-3
TGCAGTGCTAGAGGGCAGGGCGGCGATACGCAGTATTTT
CSARGQGGDTQYF
>TRBV9|TRBD2|few|TRBJ2-5
TGTGCCAGCAGCGTATTGGGGACTAGCGACCAAGAGACCCAGTACTTC
CASSVLGTSDQETQYF
>TRBV6-4|.|few|TRBJ2-2
TGTGCCAGCATGAGTCAAAACACCGGGGAGCTGTTTTTT
CASMSQNTGELFF
>TRBV20-1|.|few|TRBJ2-7
TGCAGTGCTGTAGTCCTGCGGGGCTCCTACGAGCAGTACTTC
CSAVVLRGSYEQYF
>TRBV5-1|.|few|TRBJ2-2
TGCGCCAGCAAGGTACGGGCGGACACCGGGGAGCTGTTTTTT
CASKVRADTGELFF
>TRBV12-3/TRBV12-4|TRBD1|many|TRBJ2-3
TGTGCCAGCAGTCCCCTCGGGGCAGGGGGAAGAGATACGCAGTATTTT
CASSPLGAGGRDTQYF
>TRBV7-2|.|.|TRBJ1-5
TGTGCCAGCAGCTCAGGGATACCGGGGATTAGCAATCAGCCCCAGCATTTT
CASSSGIPGISNQPQHF
>TRBV12-3/TRBV12-4|TRBD2|few|TRBJ2-7
TGTGCCAGCAGTAAGACGGGACTAGCGGGACCCTCCTACGAGCAGTACTTC
CASSKTGLAGPSYEQYF
>TRBV29-1|.|.|TRBJ2-5
TGCAGCGTTGAAAGGCGCCAGACCCAGTACTTC
CSVERRQTQYF
>TRBV25-1|TRBD1|few|TRBJ2-2
TGTGCCAGCAGCGTAGCTGGGACAGGCTTCGGGGAGCTGTTTTTT
CASSVAGTGFGELFF
>TRBV4-1|TRBD1|.|TRBJ1-2
TGCGCCAGCAGCCAAGAGGAAGGGACAGGGGGCTGGGGCTATGGCTACACCTTC
CASSQEEGTGGWGYGYTF
>TRBV19|TRBD2|once|TRBJ2-7
TGTGCCAGTAGCTCTCAGCGGGGGGCAAGGGAGCAGTACTTC
CASSSQRGAREQYF
>TRBV11-2|TRBD1|few|TRBJ1-4
TGTGCCAGCAGCTTTGACAGGGCGAGGCATGAAAAACTGTTTTTT
CASSFDRARHEKLFF
>TRBV27|.|few|TRBJ2-2
TGTGCCAGCAGTCCCAGGACCGTCCTCACCGGGGAGCTGTTTTTT
CASSPRTVLTGELFF
>TRBV2|.|.|TRBJ2-1
TGTGCCAGCAGTGGGGGAGACAGGTCCTACAATGAGCAGTTCTTC
CASSGGDRSYNEQFF
>TRBV11-2|TRBD1|few|TRBJ2-2
TGTGCCGGACGACAGGGTATCGGGGAGCTGTTTTTT
CAGRQGIGELFF
>TRBV20-1|.|.|TRBJ1-1
TGCAGTGCTAGTCCAGCGAACACTGAAGCTTTCTTT
CSASPANTEAFF
>TRBV5-1|.|.|TRBJ2-2
TGCGCCAGCAGCTGGGGACGGACAACCGGGGAGCTGTTTTTT
CASSWGRTTGELFF
>TRBV5-1|TRBD2|few|TRBJ2-4
TGCGCCAGCAGCTGGAGGCCAGCGGGGGGCCAGGTGGCCAAAAACATTCAGTACTTC
CASSWRPAGGQVAKNIQYF
>TRBV29-1|TRBD1|.|TRBJ1-1
TGCAGCGTCCCGGGGACAGGCACTGAAGCTTTCTTT
CSVPGTGTEAFF
>TRBV20-1|TRBD1|.|TRBJ1-1
TGCAGTGCTAGAGGGACAGGCCGCTCAACCGCCTACATGAACACTGAAGCTTTCTTT
CSARGTGRSTAYMNTEAFF
>TRBV12-3/TRBV12-4|.|many|TRBJ2-3
TGTGCCAGCAGGACCTACACAGATACGCAGTATTTT
CASRTYTDTQYF
>TRBV2|TRBD1|.|TRBJ1-2
TGTGCCAGCACCGGGGACAGGGCATACTATGGCTACACCTTC
CASTGDRAYYGYTF
>TRBV7-9|.|.|TRBJ2-7
TGTGCCAGCAGCTTAGAAAACGGCGGGGGCAGCGAGCAGTACTTC
CASSLENGGGSEQYF
>TRBV10-3|.|.|TRBJ2-1
TGTGCCATCAGTGGGCAGGCGAACATCATTAACTACAATGAGCAGATCTTC
CAISGQANIINYNEQIF